This is a list of T cell receptor beta chains from one sample in a study of blood T cells in healthy people across ages. Each CDR3 protein gets one entry after TCRdb re-called the 5' RACE reads with MiXCR. The sample holds about 1.7 million distinct CDR3 sequences; 28% are singletons and the top ten take less than 9.5%. The source material was blood. The receptors here all came from a woman aged 25 to 45 in good health. Both conserved end residues are part of each CDR3. Each record gives: V gene, J gene, D gene, clone size, CDR3 protein, CDR3 DNA. The D gene is left open where the match is weak. Part of the rows lack a size; the others show once, few, many or a class for expanded clones.

v_call: TRBV28; j_call: TRBJ1-2; d_call: TRBD1; clone_size: NA; cdr3_aa: CASSFPWTGTNGHTF; cdr3_nt: TGTGCCAGCAGTTTCCCGTGGACAGGGACAAATGGCCACACCTTC
v_call: TRBV6-2/TRBV6-3; j_call: TRBJ2-5; d_call: NA; clone_size: NA; cdr3_aa: CATQSGTQYF; cdr3_nt: TGTGCCACCCAGAGCGGGACCCAGTACTTC
v_call: TRBV5-1; j_call: TRBJ1-2; d_call: TRBD1; clone_size: few; cdr3_aa: CASSIDRAGGYTF; cdr3_nt: TGCGCCAGCAGCATCGACAGGGCAGGAGGCTACACCTTC
v_call: TRBV12-3/TRBV12-4; j_call: TRBJ2-3; d_call: TRBD1; clone_size: NA; cdr3_aa: CASSPTGSTDAQYF; cdr3_nt: TGTGCCAGCAGTCCGACAGGGAGCACAGATGCGCAGTATTTT
v_call: TRBV20-1; j_call: TRBJ2-1; d_call: NA; clone_size: NA; cdr3_aa: CSASRGGAGGYNEQFF; cdr3_nt: TGCAGTGCTAGTCGGGGAGGGGCAGGGGGGTACAATGAGCAGTTCTTC
v_call: TRBV12-3/TRBV12-4; j_call: TRBJ2-1; d_call: TRBD2; clone_size: NA; cdr3_aa: CASSLVLAGSEQFF; cdr3_nt: TGTGCCAGCAGTTTAGTCCTAGCGGGGAGTGAGCAGTTCTTC
v_call: TRBV5-1; j_call: TRBJ2-4; d_call: NA; clone_size: many; cdr3_aa: CASSPYTPKNIQYF; cdr3_nt: TGCGCCAGCAGCCCCTACACCCCCAAAAACATTCAGTACTTC
v_call: TRBV18; j_call: TRBJ1-5; d_call: TRBD1; clone_size: many; cdr3_aa: CASCAQGLGNQPQHF; cdr3_nt: TGTGCCAGCTGCGCACAGGGGTTGGGCAATCAGCCCCAGCATTTT
v_call: TRBV2; j_call: TRBJ2-1; d_call: NA; clone_size: NA; cdr3_aa: CASSGPVSGGPSYNEQFF; cdr3_nt: TGTGCCAGCAGTGGCCCTGTAAGTGGGGGGCCCTCCTACAATGAGCAGTTCTTC
v_call: TRBV27; j_call: TRBJ2-4; d_call: TRBD1; clone_size: few; cdr3_aa: CASSPLRKTGGNIQYF; cdr3_nt: TGTGCCAGCAGTCCCCTCCGCAAAACAGGGGGCAACATTCAGTACTTC
v_call: TRBV5-1; j_call: TRBJ2-3; d_call: NA; clone_size: few; cdr3_aa: CASSLATGTSTDTQYF; cdr3_nt: TGCGCCAGCAGCTTGGCCACGGGTACTAGCACAGATACGCAGTATTTT
v_call: TRBV24-1; j_call: TRBJ2-5; d_call: NA; clone_size: few; cdr3_aa: CATGQGLEVQETQYF; cdr3_nt: TGTGCCACCGGTCAGGGGCTCGAGGTTCAAGAGACCCAGTACTTC
v_call: TRBV23-1; j_call: TRBJ2-3; d_call: NA; clone_size: NA; cdr3_aa: CASSLPYRAAKYF; cdr3_nt: TGCGCCAGCAGTCTACCCTACAGGGCGGCGAAGTATTTT
v_call: TRBV11-2; j_call: TRBJ2-7; d_call: TRBD1; clone_size: NA; cdr3_aa: CASSADRDGEQYF; cdr3_nt: TGTGCCAGCAGCGCAGACAGGGATGGTGAGCAGTACTTC
v_call: TRBV12-3/TRBV12-4; j_call: TRBJ2-1; d_call: NA; clone_size: NA; cdr3_aa: CASTRPLANYNEQFF; cdr3_nt: TGTGCCAGCACCCGTCCTTTAGCGAACTACAATGAGCAGTTCTTC
v_call: TRBV20-1; j_call: TRBJ2-5; d_call: NA; clone_size: NA; cdr3_aa: CGAKEGGMETQYF; cdr3_nt: TGCGGTGCTAAAGAGGGGGGGATGGAGACCCAGTACTTC